The clone carrying this T cell receptor beta chain has ten or more counts. Unique molecular identifiers were used to barcode this TCRbeta library. TCRdb independently ran MiXCR on the PCR reads; one entry per CDR3 protein. The data contain about 610,000 distinct CDR3 sequences, about 10% of them singletons. This CDR3 contains 15 residues. The germline V gene has CDR1 MNHEY and CDR2 SVGAGI. Unmatched junction bases numbered 13, after V lost 7 bases and J lost 10 bases. The record originates from a study of T-cell reconstitution after alpha-beta-depleted transplantation in children. The sequences come from PBMCs from the stem cell graft donor, collected from the stem cell graft. This receptor was obtained from a human donor who donated a stem cell graft to a child with acute myeloid leukemia. The V and J genes are TRBV6-5 and TRBJ2-3; 11 bases align to TRBD2. CDR3 coding DNA: TGTGCCAGCAAGTTCCAACTAGCGGGAGAATTTGCGCAGTATTTT. Amino acids: CASKFQLAGEFAQYF.